The present entry profiles one T cell receptor beta chain with its context. This sample is drawn from a study of blood T cell repertoires in COVID-19. Germline CDR1 is SNHLY and CDR2 is FYNNEI. There are 14 residues in the CDR3. V was clipped by 6 bases and J by 0 bases, with 9 bases between them. Some clones are missing from TCRdb's copy, which holds only in-frame ones; the method was immunoSEQ multiplex PCR. The repertoire holds 270,000 or so clones, with just under 90% as singletons. The sequenced material came from PBMCs or T cells enriched from blood (not recorded which). The chain carries TRBV2 and TRBJ1-5, with D perhaps TRBD1 (5 bases). The TCR comes from a woman in her 30s with acute COVID-19. The CDR3 DNA reads TGTGCCAGCAGGGACACCTATAGCAATCAGCCCCAGCATTTT. This sequence encodes CASRDTYSNQPQHF.